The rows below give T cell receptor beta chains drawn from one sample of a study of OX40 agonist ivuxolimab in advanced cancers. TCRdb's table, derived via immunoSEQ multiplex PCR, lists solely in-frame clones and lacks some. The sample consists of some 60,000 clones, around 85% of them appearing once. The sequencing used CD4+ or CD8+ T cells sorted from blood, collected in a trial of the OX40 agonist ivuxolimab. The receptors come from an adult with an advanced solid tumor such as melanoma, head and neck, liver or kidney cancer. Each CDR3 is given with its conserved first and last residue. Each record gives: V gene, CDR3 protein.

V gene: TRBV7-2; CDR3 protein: CASSSRGGEKLFF
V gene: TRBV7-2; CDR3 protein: CASSKSYEQYF
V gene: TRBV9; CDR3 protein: CASSARFENNEQFF
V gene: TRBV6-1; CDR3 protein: CASILEGEVGAQYF
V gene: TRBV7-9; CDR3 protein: CASSKLDPGYEQYF
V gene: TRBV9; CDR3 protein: CASSVAGLAGQNEQYF
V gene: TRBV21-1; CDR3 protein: CASSNPRDRPYEQYF
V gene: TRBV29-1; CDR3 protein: CSVEGQRSYEQYF
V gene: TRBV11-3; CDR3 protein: CASSPPDRAGNTGELFF
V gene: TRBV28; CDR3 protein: CASASPLGARETQYF
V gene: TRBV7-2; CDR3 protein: CASSFSPNTEAFF
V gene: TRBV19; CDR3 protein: CASRSSLATNEKLFF
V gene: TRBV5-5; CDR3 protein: CASSSEGGMQNTIYF
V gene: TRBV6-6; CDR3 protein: CASSSGQGSPLHF
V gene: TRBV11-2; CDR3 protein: CASSLQETQYF
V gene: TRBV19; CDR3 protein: CASSLGPRQIPINTEAFF
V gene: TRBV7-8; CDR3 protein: CASSLVGGTQYF
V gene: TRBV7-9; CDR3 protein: CASSLWENTIYF
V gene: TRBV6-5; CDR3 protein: CASSYSRVGTLFF
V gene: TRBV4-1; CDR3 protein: CASSQPRTGPNEKLFF
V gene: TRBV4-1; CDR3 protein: CASSQGDRAAEKLFF
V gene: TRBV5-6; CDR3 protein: CASTPDLLSNEQFF
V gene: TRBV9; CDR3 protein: CASKQGNTGELFF
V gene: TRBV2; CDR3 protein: CASRARDRFTDTQYF
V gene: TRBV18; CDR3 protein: CASSPYQDSLRDEQYF
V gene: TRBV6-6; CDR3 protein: CASIGRDGTDTQYF
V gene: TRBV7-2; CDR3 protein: CASSLHQTGGEKLFF
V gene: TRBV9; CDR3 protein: CASSAGTSEAAQYF
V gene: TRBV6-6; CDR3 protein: CASSYLPTATEGYTF
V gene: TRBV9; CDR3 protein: CASNRGQGIETQYF
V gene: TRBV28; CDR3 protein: CASSLSLKWDRGQETQYF
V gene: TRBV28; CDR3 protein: CASRRSGILNTEAFF
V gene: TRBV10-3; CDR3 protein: CAISVGGETQYF
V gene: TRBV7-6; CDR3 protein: CASSLNRDHTEAFF
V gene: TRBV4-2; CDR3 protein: CASSQERWLAVHTDTQYF
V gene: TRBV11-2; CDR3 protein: CASSWTGVTNEKLFF
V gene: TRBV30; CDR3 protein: CAWSRTFGQGSEKLFF
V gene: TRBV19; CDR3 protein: CASSKLDTGTQSTQYF
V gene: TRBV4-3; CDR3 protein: CASSSGLTSYEQYF
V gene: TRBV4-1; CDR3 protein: CASSQVGGLTNEQFF
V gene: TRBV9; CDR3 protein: CASSVGSGNQETQYF
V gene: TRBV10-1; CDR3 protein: CASSDRGYENEQYF
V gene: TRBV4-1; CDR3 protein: CASSPGQGPGNYGYTF
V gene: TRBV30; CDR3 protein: CAWSPGQGSDTQYF
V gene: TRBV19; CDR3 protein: CASLNPTSGGANSPLHF
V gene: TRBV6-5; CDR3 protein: CASSSGQGTQPQHF
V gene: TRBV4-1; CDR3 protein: CASSHRDRGGQETQYF
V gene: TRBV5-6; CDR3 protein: CASKLALMGYTF
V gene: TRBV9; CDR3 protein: CASTLASGQSTDTQYF
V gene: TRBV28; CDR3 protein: CASSSTLAGEETQYF
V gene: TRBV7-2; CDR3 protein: CASSSGTRPYEQYF